This TCR beta chain was sequenced during a study of early T cells in non-severe SARS-CoV-2 infection. For the study at large: Sequencing of unsorted whole blood was done on bulk RNA, leaving chains unpaired.

The germline gives CDR1 SGHRS, CDR2 YFSETQ. CDR3 size: 15 residues. V shed 7 bases, J shed 4 bases, and the junction held 8 bases outside the gene matches. This clonotype came up many times. The protocol attached unique molecular identifiers to individual cDNA molecules. TCRdb itself ran the 5' RACE reads through MiXCR, one entry per CDR3 protein. Here the sample spans approximately 70,000 distinct CDR3 sequences, around 12% being singletons. V gene TRBV5-1 combines with J gene TRBJ1-2, with 12 bases fitting TRBD1. The sample consisted of whole blood, taken at baseline. The TCR originated in an adult who was a healthcare worker with PCR-confirmed SARS-CoV-2 infection or an uninfected control (not recorded which). The donor label of this sample is uncertain. The CDR3, as DNA: TGCGCCAGCCGGTCCGGGACAGGGGGCTCCTATGGCTACACCTTC. It specifies CASRSGTGGSYGYTF.